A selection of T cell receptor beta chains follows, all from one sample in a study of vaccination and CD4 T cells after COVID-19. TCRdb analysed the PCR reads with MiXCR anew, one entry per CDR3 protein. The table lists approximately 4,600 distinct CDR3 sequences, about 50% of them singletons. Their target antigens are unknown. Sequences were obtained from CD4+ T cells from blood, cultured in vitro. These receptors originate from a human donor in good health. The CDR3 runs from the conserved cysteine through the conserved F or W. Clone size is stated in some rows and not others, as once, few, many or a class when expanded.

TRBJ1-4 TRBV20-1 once CSAKGGATNEKLFF
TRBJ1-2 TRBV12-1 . CASSFAVAGRVYGYTF
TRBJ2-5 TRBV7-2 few CASSLVWETQYF
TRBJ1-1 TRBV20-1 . CSAFFPGTGTEAFF
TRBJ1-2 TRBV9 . CASSVGRSGGYTF
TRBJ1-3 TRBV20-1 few CSATRTGLGSGNTIYF
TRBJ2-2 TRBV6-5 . CASSFAENTGELFF
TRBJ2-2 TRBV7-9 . CASSSPTGPTGELFF
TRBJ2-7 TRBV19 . CASSSYSKGGHYEQYF
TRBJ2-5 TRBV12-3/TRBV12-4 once CASSLQGRAETQYF
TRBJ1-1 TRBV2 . CASSQDRAGAFF
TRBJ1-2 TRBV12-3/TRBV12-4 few CASSPTRIPSSYGYTF
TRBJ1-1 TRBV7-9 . CASSRTENTEAFF
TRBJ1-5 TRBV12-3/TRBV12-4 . CASSLYVTRGAQPQHF
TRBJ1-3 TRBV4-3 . CASSQELLVIGNTIYF
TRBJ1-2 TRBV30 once CAWSVRILGRANYGYTF
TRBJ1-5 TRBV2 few CASSALDTDNQAQHF
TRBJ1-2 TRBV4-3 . CASSQDRAGGAPGGYTF
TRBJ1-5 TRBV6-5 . CASSYGQGNQPQHF
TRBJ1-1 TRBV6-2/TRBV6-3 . CASSAESLHTEAFF